Only one count was recorded for the clone carrying this T cell receptor (beta chain). These data belong to a study of somatic mutations in cytotoxic T cells in rheumatoid arthritis. Profiling relied on immunoSEQ multiplex PCR, and the TCRdb table lists in-frame clones only, not all of them. Of about 6,400 clones detected, approximately 65% appear once; the ten largest clones hold about a third. After removal of 2 bases from V and 3 bases from J, the junction contained 3 bases not matched to a gene. Germline V CDR1 and CDR2: LNHNV, YYDKDF (reference sequence). This CDR3 has 14 amino acids. This clonotype originated in a woman in her forties or fifties in good health. Sequencing was performed on CD8+ T cells sorted from blood. The chain employs TRBV15 and TRBJ1-2; 7 nucleotides match TRBD1. CDR3 in amino acids: CATSRQTGDYGYTF. DNA of the CDR3: TGTGCCACCAGCAGACAAACAGGGGACTATGGCTACACCTTC.